This T cell receptor beta chain was recorded in a study of beta chain features in type 1 diabetes. Background on the study: Comparable age, gender and cell yields were observed in patients relative to healthy donors. Study-wide findings and caveats: All four CD4+ subsets from Type 1 diabetes patients carried moderately but significantly shorter TCRB CDR3s. Sequencing the cDNA could make cells with high TCR expression show up more than they should.

Sequenced material consisted of expressed TCRB transcripts (all of the isolated RNA was reverse transcribed). The table came from immunoSEQ multiplex PCR; TCRdb's copy has only in-frame clones and leaves some out. The sample yields about 270,000 clones, roughly an eighth seen once. It was via CD45RO/CCR7/CD25/CD127/CD95/CD27 that CD4+ naive, central memory, regulatory and stem cell-like memory cells were sorted. Over 95% purity was reached by all sorted populations. The junction had 7 bases not matched to a gene; V was cut back by 4 bases and J by 5 bases. This CDR3 is built from 15 residues. The V gene's germline CDR1 is SGHNT and CDR2 YYREEE (reference sequence). A remark on this clone: Its antigen is as yet unknown.

The TCR comes from a man aged 25-45 years with type 1 diabetes. The sequenced sample was naive CD4+ T cells from blood. The V gene is TRBV5-4, the J gene TRBJ2-1; 9 bases line up with TRBD1. For the CDR3, the DNA is TGTGCCAGCAGCGGCCGGGACAGGGACCACAATGAGCAGTTCTTC. The encoded protein is CASSGRDRDHNEQFF.